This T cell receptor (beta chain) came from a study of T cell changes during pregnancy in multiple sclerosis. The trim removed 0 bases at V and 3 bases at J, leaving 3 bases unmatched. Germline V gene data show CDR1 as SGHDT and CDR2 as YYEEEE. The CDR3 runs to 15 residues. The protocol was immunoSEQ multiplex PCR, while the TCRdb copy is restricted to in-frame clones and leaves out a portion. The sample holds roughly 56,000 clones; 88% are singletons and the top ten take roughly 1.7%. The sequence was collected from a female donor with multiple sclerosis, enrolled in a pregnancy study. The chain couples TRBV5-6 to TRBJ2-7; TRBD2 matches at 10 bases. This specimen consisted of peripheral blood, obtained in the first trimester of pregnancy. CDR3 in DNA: TGTGCCAGCAGCTTGGGACTAGCGGGTGGCTACGAGCAGTACTTC. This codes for CASSLGLAGGYEQYF.